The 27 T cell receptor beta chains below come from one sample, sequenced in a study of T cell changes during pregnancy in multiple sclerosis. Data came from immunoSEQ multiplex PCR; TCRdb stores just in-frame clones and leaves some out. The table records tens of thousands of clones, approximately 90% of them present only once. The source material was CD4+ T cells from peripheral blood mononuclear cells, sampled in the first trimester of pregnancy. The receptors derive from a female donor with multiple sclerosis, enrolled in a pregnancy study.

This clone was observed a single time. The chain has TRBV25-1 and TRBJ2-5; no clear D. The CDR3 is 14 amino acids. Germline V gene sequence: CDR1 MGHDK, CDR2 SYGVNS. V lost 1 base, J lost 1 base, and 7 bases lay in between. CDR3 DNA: TGTGCCAGCAGTGAATTAACAGTCCAAGAGACCCAGTACTTC. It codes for CASSELTVQETQYF.

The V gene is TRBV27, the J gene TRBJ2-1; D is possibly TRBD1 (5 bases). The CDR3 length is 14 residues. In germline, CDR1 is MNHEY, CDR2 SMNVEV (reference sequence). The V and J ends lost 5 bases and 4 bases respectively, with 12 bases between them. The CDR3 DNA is TGTGCCAGCAGTCCGATGACAGATTACAATGAGCAGTTCTTC. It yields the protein CASSPMTDYNEQFF.

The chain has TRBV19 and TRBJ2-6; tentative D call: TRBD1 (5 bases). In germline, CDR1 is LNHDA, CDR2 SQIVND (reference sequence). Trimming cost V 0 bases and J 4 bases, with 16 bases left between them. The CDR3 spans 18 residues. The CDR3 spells CASSIEAIRVAGANVLTF. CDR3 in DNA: TGTGCCAGTAGTATAGAAGCAATCAGGGTTGCGGGGGCCAACGTCCTGACTTTC.

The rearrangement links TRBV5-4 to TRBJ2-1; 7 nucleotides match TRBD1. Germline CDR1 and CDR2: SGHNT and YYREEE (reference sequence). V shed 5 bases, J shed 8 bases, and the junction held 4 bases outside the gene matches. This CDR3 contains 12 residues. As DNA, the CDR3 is TGTGCCAGCAGAAACAGGGGTGATGAGCAGTTCTTC. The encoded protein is CASRNRGDEQFF.

CDR3: CASSQGSPNTGELFF. CDR3 nucleotides: TGTGCCAGCAGTCAGGGCTCACCGAACACCGGGGAGCTGTTTTTT. The chain carries TRBV6-6 and TRBJ2-2; tentative D call: TRBD1 (5 bases). Deletions cut 5 bases from V and 0 bases from J, with 10 bases between. CDR1 MNHNY and CDR2 SVGAGI come from the germline V gene (reference sequence). There are 15 residues in the CDR3.

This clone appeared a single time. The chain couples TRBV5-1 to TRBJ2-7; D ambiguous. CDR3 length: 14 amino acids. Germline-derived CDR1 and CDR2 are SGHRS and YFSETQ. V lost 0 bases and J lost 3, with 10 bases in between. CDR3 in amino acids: CASSLGVDGYEQYF. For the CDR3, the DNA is TGCGCCAGCAGCTTGGGAGTAGATGGCTACGAGCAGTACTTC.

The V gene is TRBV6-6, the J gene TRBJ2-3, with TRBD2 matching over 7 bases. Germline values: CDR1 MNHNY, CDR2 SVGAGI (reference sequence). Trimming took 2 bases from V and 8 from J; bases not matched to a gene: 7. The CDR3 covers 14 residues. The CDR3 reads CASSYAGDRVTQYF. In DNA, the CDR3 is TGTGCCAGCAGTTACGCGGGGGATAGGGTTACGCAGTATTTT.

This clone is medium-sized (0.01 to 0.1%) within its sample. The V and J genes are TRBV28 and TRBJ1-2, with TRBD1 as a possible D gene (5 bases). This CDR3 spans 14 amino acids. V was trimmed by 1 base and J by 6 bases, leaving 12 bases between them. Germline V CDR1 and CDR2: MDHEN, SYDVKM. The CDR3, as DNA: TGTGCCAGCAGTTTATCCCGCAGGGCCCATGGCTACACCTTC. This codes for CASSLSRRAHGYTF.

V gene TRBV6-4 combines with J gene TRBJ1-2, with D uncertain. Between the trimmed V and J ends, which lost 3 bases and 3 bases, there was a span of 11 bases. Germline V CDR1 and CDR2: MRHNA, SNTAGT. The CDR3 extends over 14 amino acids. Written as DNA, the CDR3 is TGTGCCAGCAGTGAAGAGGCAGCGGACTATGGCTACACCTTC. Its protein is CASSEEAADYGYTF.

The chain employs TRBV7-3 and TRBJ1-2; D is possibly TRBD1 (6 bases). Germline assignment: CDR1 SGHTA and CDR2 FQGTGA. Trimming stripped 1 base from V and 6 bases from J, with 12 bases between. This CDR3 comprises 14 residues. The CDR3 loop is CASSLSGGRDGYTF. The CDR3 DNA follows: TGTGCCAGCAGCTTAAGCGGGGGGCGGGATGGCTACACCTTC.

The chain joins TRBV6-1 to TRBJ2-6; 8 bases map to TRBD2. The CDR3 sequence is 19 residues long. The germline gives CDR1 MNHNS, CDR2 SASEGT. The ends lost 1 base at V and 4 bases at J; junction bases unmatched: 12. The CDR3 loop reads CASSEVGAAGASGANVLTF. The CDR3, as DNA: TGTGCCAGCAGTGAAGTGGGAGCAGCGGGAGCATCCGGGGCCAACGTCCTGACTTTC.

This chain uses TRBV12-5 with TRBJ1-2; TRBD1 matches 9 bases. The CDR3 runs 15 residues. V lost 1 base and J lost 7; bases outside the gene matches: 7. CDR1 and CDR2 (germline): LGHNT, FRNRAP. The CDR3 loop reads CASGLDTGGAVGYTF. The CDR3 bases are TGTGCTAGTGGTTTGGATACAGGGGGCGCGGTTGGCTACACCTTC.

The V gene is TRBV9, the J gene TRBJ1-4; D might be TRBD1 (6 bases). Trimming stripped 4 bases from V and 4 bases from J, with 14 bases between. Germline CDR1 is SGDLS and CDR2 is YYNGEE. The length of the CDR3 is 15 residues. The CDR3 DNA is TGTGCCAGCAGCTATCAGGGGACCCTTAATGAAAAACTGTTTTTT. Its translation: CASSYQGTLNEKLFF.

CDR3 protein: CASSLVGGRESEKLFF. As DNA, the CDR3 is TGTGCCAGCAGCTTGGTGGGAGGCAGGGAGAGTGAAAAACTGTTTTTT. The V and J genes are TRBV5-6 and TRBJ1-4, with a tentative D call TRBD1 (5 bases). In germline, CDR1 is SGHDT, CDR2 YYEEEE. The CDR3 spans 16 residues. Trimming took off 0 bases at V and 7 bases at J, with 16 bases between the two ends. The full variable domain, completed using reference TRBV5-6 and TRBJ1-4, is DAGVTQSPTHLIKTRGQQVTLRCSPKSGHDTVSWYQQALGQGPQFIFQYYEEEERQRGNFPDRFSGHQFPNYSSELNVNALLLGDSALYLCASSLVGGRESEKLFFGSGTQLSVL.

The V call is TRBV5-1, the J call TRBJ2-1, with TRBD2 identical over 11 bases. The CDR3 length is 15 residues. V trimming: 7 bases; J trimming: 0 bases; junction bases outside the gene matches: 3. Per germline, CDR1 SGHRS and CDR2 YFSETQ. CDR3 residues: CASGLAGSSYNEQFF. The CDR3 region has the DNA TGCGCCAGCGGACTAGCGGGTAGCTCCTACAATGAGCAGTTCTTC.

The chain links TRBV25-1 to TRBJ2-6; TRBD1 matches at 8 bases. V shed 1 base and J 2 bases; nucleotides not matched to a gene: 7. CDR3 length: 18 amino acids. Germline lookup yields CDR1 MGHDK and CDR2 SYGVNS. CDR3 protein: CASSESAGGGTGANVLTF. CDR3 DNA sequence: TGTGCCAGCAGTGAATCAGCAGGGGGCGGGACTGGGGCCAACGTCCTGACTTTC.

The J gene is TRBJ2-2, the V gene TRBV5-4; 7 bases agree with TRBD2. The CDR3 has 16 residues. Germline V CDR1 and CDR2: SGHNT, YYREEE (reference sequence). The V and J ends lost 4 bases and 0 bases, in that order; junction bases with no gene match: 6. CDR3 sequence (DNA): TGTGCCAGCAGCCCTTGGGGGGGGGCGAACACCGGGGAGCTGTTTTTT. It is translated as CASSPWGGANTGELFF.

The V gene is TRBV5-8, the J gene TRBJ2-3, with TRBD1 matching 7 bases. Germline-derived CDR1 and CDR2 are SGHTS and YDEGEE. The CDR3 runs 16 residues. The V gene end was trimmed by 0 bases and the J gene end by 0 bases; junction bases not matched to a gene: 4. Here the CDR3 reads CASSLGDSHSTDTQYF. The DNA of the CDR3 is TGTGCCAGCAGCTTGGGGGACAGCCATAGCACAGATACGCAGTATTTT.

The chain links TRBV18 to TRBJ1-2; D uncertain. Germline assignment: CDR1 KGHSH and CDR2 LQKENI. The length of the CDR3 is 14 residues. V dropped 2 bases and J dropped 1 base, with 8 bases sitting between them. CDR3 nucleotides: TGTGCCAGCTCACCAGGCACAAATAACTATGGCTACACCTTC. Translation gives CASSPGTNNYGYTF.

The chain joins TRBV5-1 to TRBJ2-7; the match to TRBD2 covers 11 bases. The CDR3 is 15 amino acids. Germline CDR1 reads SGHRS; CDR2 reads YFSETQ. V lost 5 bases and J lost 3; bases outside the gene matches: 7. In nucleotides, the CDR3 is TGCGCCAGCAGTCGTACTAGCGGGAGAGTCTACGAGCAGTACTTC. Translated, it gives CASSRTSGRVYEQYF. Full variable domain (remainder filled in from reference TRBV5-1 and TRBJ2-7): KAGVTQTPRYLIKTRGQQVTLSCSPISGHRSVSWYQQTPGQGLQFLFEYFSETQRNKGNFPGRFSGRQFSNSRSEMNVSTLELGDSALYLCASSRTSGRVYEQYFGPGTRLTVT.

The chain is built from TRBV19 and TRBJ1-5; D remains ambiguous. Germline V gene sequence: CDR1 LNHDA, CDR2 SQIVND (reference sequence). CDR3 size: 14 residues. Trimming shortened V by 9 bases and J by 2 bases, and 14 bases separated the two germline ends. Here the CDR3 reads CASRRVGGNQPQHF. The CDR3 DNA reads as TGTGCCAGCAGGAGGGTAGGCGGCAATCAGCCCCAGCATTTT.

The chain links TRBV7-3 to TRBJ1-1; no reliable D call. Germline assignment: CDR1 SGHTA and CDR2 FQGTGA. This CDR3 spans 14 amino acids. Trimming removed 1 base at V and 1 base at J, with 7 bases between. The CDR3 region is CASSLRGSNTEAFF. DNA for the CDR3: TGTGCCAGCAGCTTAAGAGGATCGAACACTGAAGCTTTCTTT. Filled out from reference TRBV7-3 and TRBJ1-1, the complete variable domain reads GAGVSQTPSNKVTEKGKYVELRCDPISGHTALYWYRQSLGQGPEFLIYFQGTGAADDSGLPNDRFFAVRPEGSVSTLKIQRTERGDSAVYLCASSLRGSNTEAFFGQGTRLTVV.

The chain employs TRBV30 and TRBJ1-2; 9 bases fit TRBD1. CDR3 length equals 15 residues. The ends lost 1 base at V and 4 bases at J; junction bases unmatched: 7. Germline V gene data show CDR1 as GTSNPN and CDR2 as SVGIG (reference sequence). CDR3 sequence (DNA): TGTGCCTGGAGTGGCCGGGACAGGGCTCGCTATGGCTACACCTTC. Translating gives CAWSGRDRARYGYTF.

This chain's CDR3 is CASSGGGTGGGGYTF. Written as DNA, the CDR3 is TGTGCCAGTAGTGGAGGCGGGACAGGAGGAGGAGGCTACACCTTC. The V call is TRBV19, the J call TRBJ1-2; 8 bases line up with TRBD1. There are 15 residues in the CDR3. Germline-derived CDR1 and CDR2 are LNHDA and SQIVND (reference sequence). Trimming took 5 bases from V and 8 from J; bases not matched to a gene: 13.

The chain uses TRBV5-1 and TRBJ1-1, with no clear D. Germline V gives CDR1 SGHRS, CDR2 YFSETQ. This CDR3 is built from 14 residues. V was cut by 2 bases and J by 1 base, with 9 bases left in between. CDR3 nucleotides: TGCGCCAGCAGCTTACGACGGGGGAACACTGAAGCTTTCTTT. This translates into CASSLRRGNTEAFF.

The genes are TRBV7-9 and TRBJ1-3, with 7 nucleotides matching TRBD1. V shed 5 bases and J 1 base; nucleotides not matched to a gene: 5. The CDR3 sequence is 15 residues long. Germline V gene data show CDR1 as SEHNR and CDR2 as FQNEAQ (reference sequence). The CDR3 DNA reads TGTGCCAGCAGCCTCCAGACAGGGTCTGGAAACACCATATATTTT. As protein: CASSLQTGSGNTIYF.

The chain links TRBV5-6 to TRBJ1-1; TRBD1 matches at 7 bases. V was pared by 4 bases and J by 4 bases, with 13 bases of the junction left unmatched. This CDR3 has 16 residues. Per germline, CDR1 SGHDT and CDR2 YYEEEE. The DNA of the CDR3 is TGTGCCAGCAGCAAAAGGGGGACAGTGAAAGGCACTGAAGCTTTCTTT. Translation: CASSKRGTVKGTEAFF.